Below are 18 T cell receptor beta chains sequenced from a single sample in a study of cytomegalovirus exposure and HLA in healthy donors. Both 60 Vbeta primers and 13 Jbeta primers went into the PCR. Sequencing was performed with immunoSEQ multiplex PCR; in TCRdb, only in-frame clones are kept and a portion is missing. Among some 110,000 clones listed, 70% to 80% were seen once. The sequenced material came from PBMCs. Source of these receptors: a man aged 50 to 60 in good health and CMV-seropositive.

The chain couples TRBV28 to TRBJ1-1, with 9 bases lining up with TRBD1. The CDR3 contains 15 residues. V shed 5 bases and J 1 base; nucleotides not matched to a gene: 5. CDR1 is MDHEN and CDR2 is SYDVKM in the germline V gene. CDR3 protein: CASSSSGQGNTEAFF. DNA for the CDR3: TGTGCCAGCAGTAGCTCGGGACAGGGGAACACTGAAGCTTTCTTT.

V and J are TRBV2 and TRBJ1-2; TRBD1 matches 7 bases. V was clipped by 5 bases and J by 7 bases; unmatched bases: 7. The germline V gene has CDR1 SNHLY and CDR2 FYNNEI. This CDR3 comprises 13 residues. This CDR3 reads CASSRDSRGGYTF. DNA of the CDR3: TGTGCCAGCAGTCGGGACAGTCGAGGTGGCTACACCTTC.

The CDR3 here is CASSELKGARGLYGYTF. Here the CDR3 DNA reads TGTGCCAGCAGTGAACTGAAGGGGGCGCGAGGCCTCTATGGCTACACCTTC. The rearrangement uses TRBV6-1 and TRBJ1-2, with 7 positions matching TRBD1. After removal of 2 bases from V and 4 bases from J, the junction contained 13 bases not matched to a gene. Looked up from germline, CDR1 is MNHNS and CDR2 is SASEGT. This CDR3 region has 17 residues.

This sequence joins TRBV7-9 and TRBJ1-6; 7 bases agree with TRBD1. CDR1 is SEHNR, CDR2 FQNEAQ, per germline (reference sequence). The V gene end was trimmed by 4 bases and the J gene end by 9 bases; junction bases not matched to a gene: 9. The CDR3 length is 15 residues. CDR3 residues: CASSSRTGSSSPLHF. The CDR3, as DNA: TGTGCCAGCAGCTCAAGGACAGGTAGCAGTTCACCCCTCCACTTT.

This chain uses TRBV5-6 with TRBJ2-5, with D perhaps TRBD1 (6 bases). The end of the DNA fits TRBJ2-7 better, so the J call may be wrong. CDR1 is SGHDT and CDR2 is YYEEEE in the germline V gene. This CDR3 is built from 14 residues. The CDR3 is CASSSTGSSYEQYF. The DNA of the CDR3 is TGTGCCAGCAGCTCAACAGGGTCCTCCTACGAGCAGTACTTC.

CDR3 nucleotide sequence: TGTGCCAGCAAAAACGGACAGGGGGGTGAGCAGTTCTTC. Its protein product is CASKNGQGGEQFF. The chain is built from TRBV6-5 and TRBJ2-1; TRBD1 matches 10 bases. This CDR3 has 13 amino acids. Germline V lookup: CDR1 MNHEY, CDR2 SVGAGI. With 7 bases clipped from V and 9 bases from J, the junction kept 6 bases outside the gene matches.

The genes are TRBV6-5 and TRBJ1-4, with D maybe TRBD1 (6 bases). V was trimmed by 6 bases and J by 5 bases, leaving 16 bases between them. The germline V gene encodes CDR1 MNHEY and CDR2 SVGAGI. The CDR3 covers 15 residues. CDR3 region: CASSQKARGNEKLFF. CDR3 in DNA: TGTGCCAGCAGCCAGAAGGCGAGGGGGAATGAAAAACTGTTTTTT.

The chain employs TRBV2 and TRBJ1-1; tentatively, D is TRBD1 (5 bases). V was pared by 1 base and J by 4 bases, with 10 bases between. This CDR3 region has 14 residues. Germline assignment: CDR1 SNHLY and CDR2 FYNNEI. CDR3 residues: CASSEGGDGTEAFF. CDR3 coding DNA: TGTGCCAGCAGTGAAGGGGGCGATGGCACTGAAGCTTTCTTT.

There are a few counts of this clone. This chain connects TRBV5-1 to TRBJ1-5; perhaps TRBD1 as D (5 bases). Germline V gene sequence: CDR1 SGHRS, CDR2 YFSETQ. With 2 bases removed from V and 2 bases from J, the gap between germline ends came to 8 bases. The CDR3 has 14 residues. CDR3 nucleotides: TGCGCCAGCAGCTTCCAGGGTGGCAATCAGCCCCAGCATTTT. It yields the protein CASSFQGGNQPQHF.

This chain connects TRBV19 to TRBJ1-1; a weak D match, TRBD1 (6 bases). V shed 3 bases and J shed 3 bases, with 8 bases lying between them. The CDR3 covers 13 residues. Germline CDR1 LNHDA, CDR2 SQIVND (reference sequence). As DNA, the CDR3 is TGTGCCAGTAGTATTAAGGGGGACACTGAAGCTTTCTTT. It specifies CASSIKGDTEAFF.

Here the CDR3 reads CASSSTGAQETQYF. The CDR3 coding sequence is TGTGCCAGCAGCTCGACAGGGGCGCAAGAGACCCAGTACTTC. This chain uses TRBV7-3 with TRBJ2-5; 8 bases align to TRBD1. CDR1 is SGHTA, CDR2 FQGTGA, per germline. Trimming cost V 4 bases and J 2 bases; bases outside gene matches: 3. The CDR3 sequence is 14 residues long.

The chain uses TRBV5-1 and TRBJ2-7, with 7 bases lining up with TRBD2. CDR3 length equals 14 residues. The junction had 4 bases not matched to a gene; V was cut back by 4 bases and J by 0 bases. The germline CDR1 and CDR2 sequences are SGHRS and YFSETQ. CDR3 sequence reads: CASSASGSSYEQYF. The CDR3 bases are TGCGCCAGCAGCGCTAGCGGCAGCTCCTACGAGCAGTACTTC.

The chain carries TRBV2 and TRBJ1-2; 9 nucleotides line up with TRBD1. Per germline, CDR1 SNHLY and CDR2 FYNNEI. The V and J ends lost 6 bases and 7 bases, in that order; junction bases with no gene match: 6. The CDR3 spans 13 residues. CDR3 residues: CASRRDRVGGYTF. In DNA form, the CDR3 reads TGTGCCAGCAGAAGGGACAGGGTGGGTGGCTACACCTTC. Variable domain in full (rest from reference TRBV2 and TRBJ1-2): EPEVTQTPSHQVTQMGQEVILRCVPISNHLYFYWYRQILGQKVEFLVSFYNNEISEKSEIFDDQFSVERPDGSNFTLKIRSTKLEDSAMYFCASRRDRVGGYTFGSGTRLTVV.

This clone was detected once. The V and J genes are TRBV5-4 and TRBJ1-2, with a possible D match to TRBD1 (5 bases). Trimming pared 2 bases from V and 8 bases from J, leaving 10 bases between. CDR1 is SGHNT and CDR2 is YYREEE in the germline V gene (reference sequence). The CDR3 extends over 12 amino acids. The CDR3 loop reads CASSFQGSGYTF. CDR3 bases: TGTGCCAGCAGCTTCCAGGGAAGCGGCTACACCTTC.

The chain links TRBV7-2 to TRBJ1-4; 8 bases agree with TRBD1. Trimming cost V 2 bases and J 7 bases; bases outside gene matches: 3. CDR3 length: 14 residues. Germline V lookup: CDR1 SGHTA, CDR2 FQGNSA. The chain's CDR3 is CASSLQGASEKLFF. The CDR3 DNA sequence: TGTGCCAGCAGCTTACAGGGGGCAAGTGAAAAACTGTTTTTT. Complete variable domain (other parts from reference TRBV7-2 and TRBJ1-4): GAGVSQSPSNKVTEKGKDVELRCDPISGHTALYWYRQSLGQGLEFLIYFQGNSAPDKSGLPSDRFSAERTGGSVSTLTIQRTQQEDSAVYLCASSLQGASEKLFFGSGTQLSVL.

This chain joins TRBV10-3 and TRBJ1-1; D may be TRBD1 (6 bases). Trimming pared 4 bases from V and 1 base from J, leaving 7 bases between. Germline V gene data show CDR1 as ENHRY and CDR2 as SYGVKD. The CDR3 spans 13 residues. CDR3 DNA sequence: TGTGCCATCAGTGGGACAGAGAACACTGAAGCTTTCTTT. Its protein is CAISGTENTEAFF.

This rearrangement joins TRBV2 to TRBJ2-5; no definite D call. CDR1 and CDR2 (germline): SNHLY, FYNNEI. There are 12 residues in the CDR3. V was cut by 1 base and J by 6 bases, with 6 bases left in between. CDR3 coding DNA: TGTGCCAGCAGTGAAGGGGCAAAGACCCAGTACTTC. Its protein is CASSEGAKTQYF.

This clone was seen more than once but under ten times. This chain links TRBV5-4 with TRBJ1-4; 8 bases match TRBD1. The CDR3 has 15 amino acids. The germline gives CDR1 SGHNT, CDR2 YYREEE (reference sequence). V shed 4 bases, J shed 11 bases, and the junction held 13 bases outside the gene matches. This CDR3 reads CASSSDGTGPGKLFF. Here the CDR3 DNA reads TGTGCCAGCAGCAGTGACGGGACAGGACCGGGGAAACTGTTTTTT.